One and the same sample provided the 27 T cell receptor beta chains below, sequenced in a study of Graves' ophthalmopathy and Graves' hyperthyroidism. RNA served as the template for amplifying TCR beta CDR3 regions. Following a first-round RT-PCR that used HTBI primers, a second-round multiplex PCR was carried out. TCRdb independently ran MiXCR on the multiplex PCR reads; one entry per CDR3 protein. This repertoire shows more than 1,000,000 distinct CDR3 sequences, 35% to 45% found once; its top ten account for more than 9.5%. Sequencing was performed on peripheral blood or thyroid tissue (not recorded which). These receptor sequences come from an adult man with Graves' hyperthyroidism.

This clonotype has at least ten counts. The chain is built from TRBV10-2 and TRBJ1-3, with 7 bases lining up with TRBD1. CDR3 length equals 16 residues. Germline CDR1 and CDR2: WSHSY and SAAADI. Trimming cost V 0 bases and J 3 bases; bases outside gene matches: 5. This CDR3 is CASSESGGAFGNTIYF. CDR3 nucleotide sequence: TGCGCCAGCAGTGAGTCAGGGGGCGCCTTTGGAAACACCATATATTTT.

This sequence joins TRBV29-1 and TRBJ1-2; D is possibly TRBD1 (5 bases). The length of the CDR3 is 12 residues. Germline loops: CDR1 SQVTM, CDR2 ANQGSEA. Trimming pared 8 bases from V and 0 bases from J, leaving 10 bases between. This chain's CDR3 is CSSQGTNYGYTF. DNA of the CDR3: TGCAGCAGCCAGGGAACTAACTATGGCTACACCTTC.

This clonotype was detected many times. CDR3 DNA: TGCAGCGTGGGTGACAGGGGTACTCAGCCCCAGCATTTT. It translates to CSVGDRGTQPQHF. The V and J genes are TRBV29-1 and TRBJ1-5; 8 positions match TRBD1. J lost 6 bases, V lost 6 bases, and 7 bases had no gene match. Germline CDR1 is SQVTM and CDR2 is ANQGSEA. CDR3 size: 13 residues.

In its sample, this clonotype was seen many times. This sequence joins TRBV7-2 and TRBJ2-7; the D gene is possibly TRBD2 (6 bases). Germline V gene data show CDR1 as SGHTA and CDR2 as FQGNSA. This CDR3 comprises 12 residues. Trimming cost V 4 bases and J 6 bases, with 10 bases left between them. The CDR3 reads CASSYGSPEQYF. CDR3 nucleotides: TGTGCCAGCAGCTACGGGAGTCCCGAGCAGTACTTC.

This clonotype turned up a few times. This chain connects TRBV19 to TRBJ2-2; no reliable D call. CDR3 length equals 12 residues. Germline assignment: CDR1 LNHDA and CDR2 SQIVND (reference sequence). V lost 8 bases to trimming and J lost 5 bases, with 9 bases between them. This CDR3 reads CASGLWTGELFF. The CDR3 DNA is TGTGCCAGTGGGTTGTGGACCGGGGAGCTGTTTTTT.

In this sample, this clonotype turned up once. This chain links TRBV2 with TRBJ1-2, with a tentative D call TRBD1 (6 bases). Trimming left V 7 bases short and J 9 bases short, with 21 bases between. The V gene's germline CDR1 is SNHLY and CDR2 FYNNEI. The CDR3 contains 14 residues. The CDR3 sequence is CASIPQWDKRSYTF. The DNA of the CDR3 is TGTGCCAGCATCCCTCAGTGGGACAAGAGAAGCTACACCTTC.

This clonotype was seen at least ten times. The CDR3 sequence is CASSLSSSQPQHF. The CDR3 DNA is TGTGCCAGCAGCTTATCCTCGTCACAGCCCCAGCATTTT. J is TRBJ1-5 and V is TRBV7-9; unclear D gene. V was pared by 2 bases and J by 7 bases, with 9 bases between. The length of the CDR3 is 13 residues. Germline V gene sequence: CDR1 SEHNR, CDR2 FQNEAQ (reference sequence).

This clonotype was seen repeatedly, ten times or more. The CDR3 region has the DNA TGCGCCAGCAGTGCCGGGACAGGGATCTCCGGGGAGCTGTTTTTT. Translation: CASSAGTGISGELFF. The chain uses TRBV10-1 and TRBJ2-2; 9 nucleotides agree with TRBD1. Losses at the gene ends were 4 bases for V and 6 bases for J; bases not matched to a gene: 6. The germline gives CDR1 WNHNN, CDR2 SYGVQD (reference sequence). The CDR3 covers 15 residues.

This clonotype was seen ten or more times. V gene TRBV7-2 combines with J gene TRBJ2-7, with D tentatively TRBD2 (5 bases). The CDR3 has 15 residues. V was pared by 3 bases and J by 4 bases, with 16 bases between. Germline CDR1 SGHTA, CDR2 FQGNSA. In DNA, the CDR3 is TGTGCCAGCAGCTTGACTATACAACAGAGGTACGAGCAGTACTTC. This codes for CASSLTIQQRYEQYF.

This clonotype was counted at least ten times. J is TRBJ1-5 and V is TRBV2; D not resolved. The V end was cut by 8 bases, the J end by 2 bases, with 10 bases between. The CDR3 is made up of 13 amino acids. The germline V gene encodes CDR1 SNHLY and CDR2 FYNNEI. This CDR3 reads CASQPVRNQPQHF. The CDR3 region has the DNA TGTGCCAGCCAACCGGTACGCAATCAGCCCCAGCATTTT.

This clonotype came up many times. V is TRBV10-3 and J is TRBJ2-7; 8 nucleotides agree with TRBD1. Germline loops: CDR1 ENHRY, CDR2 SYGVKD. The CDR3 sequence is 13 residues long. V gave up 7 bases and J gave up 2 bases; unmatched junction bases: 4. For the CDR3, the DNA is TGTGCCATCATGAGGGACAGGACCTACGAGCAGTACTTC. Protein product: CAIMRDRTYEQYF.

This chain links TRBV29-1 with TRBJ2-7; 12 nucleotides align to TRBD2. J lost 2 bases, V lost 4 bases, and 6 bases had no gene match. CDR3 length: 15 amino acids. From germline, CDR1 is SQVTM and CDR2 ANQGSEA. For the CDR3, the DNA is TGCAGCGTTGCGGTGGGACTAGCGGGTACCTACGAGCAGTACTTC. Translation gives CSVAVGLAGTYEQYF.

Details on this clonotype: This sequence may be a read error, since a much larger clone differs from it by one base. This rearrangement joins TRBV7-2 to TRBJ1-2; the match to TRBD1 covers 7 bases. Trimming took 3 bases from V and 0 from J; bases not matched to a gene: 1. This CDR3 is built from 14 residues. In germline, CDR1 is SGHTA, CDR2 FQGNSA. The CDR3 DNA reads TGTGCCAGCAGCTTCGACAGGGCTAACTATGGCTACACCTTC. Protein: CASSFDRANYGYTF.

In this sample, this clonotype turned up a few times. The genes are TRBV4-3 and TRBJ2-7, with D perhaps TRBD1 (6 bases). The germline V gene encodes CDR1 LGHNA and CDR2 YSLEER. CDR3 length: 14 residues. V lost 2 bases and J lost 1, with 9 bases in between. The CDR3 bases are TGCGCCAGCAGCCAACGGACAGAATCCTACGAGCAGTACTTC. It specifies CASSQRTESYEQYF.

V gene TRBV5-6 combines with J gene TRBJ2-7, with D possibly being TRBD1 (5 bases). The CDR3 totals 13 residues. Germline CDR1 reads SGHDT; CDR2 reads YYEEEE. V gave up 2 bases and J gave up 2 bases, with 8 bases separating them. This CDR3 reads CASSFYRTYEQYF. The CDR3, as DNA: TGTGCCAGCAGCTTTTACAGGACCTACGAGCAGTACTTC.

This clonotype has more than one count but fewer than ten. The chain carries TRBV20-1 and TRBJ2-5, with TRBD2 matching over 13 bases. V gave up 5 bases and J gave up 7 bases; unmatched junction bases: 7. Germline CDR1 DFQATT, CDR2 SNEGSKA (reference sequence). The length of the CDR3 is 14 residues. The DNA for the CDR3 is TGCAGTGCTTTAACTAGCGGGAGGGCCGGGACCCAGTACTTC. Protein product: CSALTSGRAGTQYF.

This clonotype came up many times. The rearrangement links TRBV10-3 to TRBJ2-5; no clear D. Germline CDR1 ENHRY, CDR2 SYGVKD. With 0 bases removed from V and 4 bases from J, the gap between germline ends came to 6 bases. CDR3 length: 13 amino acids. CDR3: CAISESVVETQYF. CDR3 DNA: TGTGCCATCAGTGAGTCGGTTGTAGAGACCCAGTACTTC.

The chain has TRBV25-1 and TRBJ2-7; TRBD2 matches 8 bases. The CDR3 consists of 15 residues. The trim removed 5 bases at V and 0 bases at J, leaving 6 bases unmatched. Germline lookup yields CDR1 MGHDK and CDR2 SYGVNS. The DNA of the CDR3 is TGTGCCAGCAGTTCCGCGGGAGGAGTCTCCTACGAGCAGTACTTC. Its protein product is CASSSAGGVSYEQYF.

This clonotype was seen a handful of times. The chain joins TRBV12-3 or TRBV12-4 to TRBJ2-5, with 8 bases matching TRBD1. There are 14 residues in the CDR3. After removal of 6 bases from V and 5 bases from J, the junction contained 8 bases not matched to a gene. CDR3 sequence: CASRTGAFGETQYF. CDR3 nucleotides: TGTGCCAGCAGGACAGGGGCGTTCGGGGAGACCCAGTACTTC.

The chain is built from TRBV12-3 or TRBV12-4 and TRBJ1-3; 7 bases agree with TRBD1. The CDR3 spans 16 residues. After removal of 3 bases from V and 4 bases from J, the junction contained 9 bases not matched to a gene. CDR3 nucleotides: TGTGCCAGCAGTTTCGCGTCACCGACAGGGGGAAACACCATATATTTT. Protein: CASSFASPTGGNTIYF.

The V and J genes are TRBV19 and TRBJ1-2; tentatively, D is TRBD1 (5 bases). V was trimmed by 7 bases and J by 7 bases, leaving 31 bases between them. Germline V gene lookup returns CDR1 LNHDA and CDR2 SQIVND (reference sequence). This CDR3 has 18 residues. In nucleotides, the CDR3 is TGTGCCAGTACCACTGGGGTGGGGGGGAAGAAAATGACGCGTGGCTACACCTTC. Its protein is CASTTGVGGKKMTRGYTF. Together with reference TRBV19 and TRBJ1-2, the CDR3 gives the full variable domain: DGGITQSPKYLFRKEGQNVTLSCEQNLNHDAMYWYRQDPGQGLRLIYYSQIVNDFQKGDIAEGYSVSREKKESFPLTVTSAQKNPTAFYLCASTTGVGGKKMTRGYTFGSGTRLTVV.

The chain couples TRBV18 to TRBJ2-7; unclear D gene. Trimming shortened V by 1 base and J by 6 bases, and 7 bases separated the two germline ends. Germline CDR1 KGHSH, CDR2 LQKENI. The CDR3 loop spans 12 amino acids. The CDR3 DNA sequence: TGTGCCAGCTCACCACGCTTTGGCGAGCAGTACTTC. It yields the protein CASSPRFGEQYF.

This clonotype has at least ten counts. The chain employs TRBV19 and TRBJ2-7, with D perhaps matching TRBD2 (6 bases). The CDR3 totals 15 residues. V lost 3 bases and J 1 base, leaving 13 bases between the germline ends. Per germline, CDR1 LNHDA and CDR2 SQIVND (reference sequence). CDR3 loop: CASSMSGGGSYEQYF. The CDR3 region has the DNA TGTGCCAGTAGTATGAGTGGGGGAGGATCCTACGAGCAGTACTTC.

The CDR3 is CAISNSRAEAFF. CDR3 coding DNA: TGTGCCATCAGTAACTCGCGGGCTGAAGCTTTCTTT. The chain couples TRBV10-3 to TRBJ1-1; D is ambiguous. V dropped 5 bases and J dropped 6 bases, with 10 bases sitting between them. This CDR3 is built from 12 residues. Germline assignment: CDR1 ENHRY and CDR2 SYGVKD.

This clonotype appeared many times. CDR3: CASSLDSEQELFF. CDR3 bases: TGTGCCAGCAGCTTAGACTCGGAGCAGGAGCTGTTTTTT. The chain links TRBV7-9 to TRBJ2-2; D is undetermined. V lost 1 base and J lost 10, with 10 bases in between. Germline assignment: CDR1 SEHNR and CDR2 FQNEAQ (reference sequence). The CDR3 spans 13 residues.

This clonotype has a count of ten or more. This chain uses TRBV29-1 with TRBJ2-5, with D tentatively TRBD1 or TRBD2 (6 bases each). V was trimmed by 7 bases and J by 4 bases, leaving 16 bases between them. The germline V gene encodes CDR1 SQVTM and CDR2 ANQGSEA. The length of the CDR3 is 13 residues. The DNA of the CDR3 is TGCAGCGGCCAGGGGTCGGGGGCAGAGACCCAGTACTTC. Translating it yields CSGQGSGAETQYF.

In this sample, this clonotype turned up many times. The genes are TRBV9 and TRBJ2-7, with D perhaps TRBD2 (6 bases). Between the trimmed V and J ends, which lost 0 bases and 0 bases, there was a span of 10 bases. The CDR3 runs 15 residues. In germline, CDR1 is SGDLS, CDR2 YYNGEE. CDR3 nucleotides: TGTGCCAGCAGCGTAGAACTCGGGAGCTCCTACGAGCAGTACTTC. Residues: CASSVELGSSYEQYF.